This T cell receptor (beta chain) was sequenced for a study of Graves' ophthalmopathy and Graves' hyperthyroidism (dated 2018 in TCRdb). As for the study more broadly: Hyperthyroidism was defined as stable when no progression to ophthalmopathy occurred within 18 months of follow-up. In roughly 6 hyperthyroidism patients, the T-cell repertoires found in thyroid tissue were compared with those found in blood. For independent validation, a separate cohort was made up of about 18 hyperthyroidism patients plus 17 patients who later progressed from hyperthyroidism to ophthalmopathy. To explore V-J signatures that distinguish ophthalmopathy from hyperthyroidism, a discovery set of about 99 patients was enrolled, made up of over 40 with ophthalmopathy and 55 to 65 with stable hyperthyroidism. In total, 135 blood samples were TCR-sequenced: around 42 ophthalmopathy, under 85 hyperthyroidism and about 17 hyperthyroidism-to-ophthalmopathy patients. After sampling, hyperthyroidism patients received methimazole starting at 30 mg daily, and ophthalmopathy patients received high-dose intravenous methylprednisolone. TCR beta repertoire signatures were used to distinguish Graves' ophthalmopathy from Graves' hyperthyroidism and to predict progression to ophthalmopathy. Beyond this particular receptor, the publication reports: Most expanded thyroid clonotypes with a frequency above 0.001 also appeared in blood, which suggests that blood repertoires may reflect the immune response in the thyroid. No statistical method was used to set the sample size in advance, and the investigators knew which group each participant was assigned to. In cross-validation, the 13-signature model distinguished ophthalmopathy from stable hyperthyroidism with almost 90% sensitivity and around 82% specificity, and in the test set the corresponding values were about 80% and 75%. In validation, the model predicted ophthalmopathy progression with about 71% sensitivity and less than 80% specificity; around twelve predicted patients were CT-confirmed with GO in a median of roughly 6.8 months.

Hyperthyroidism patients were newly diagnosed, were aged 18 to 65 years, and had a disease duration under 2 months. Patients were excluded if they had other autoimmune diseases, uncontrolled infections, pregnancy or lactation. Diagnosis was based on clinical symptoms, serum thyroxine, TRAb, thyroid ultrasound and orbital computed tomography. Total RNA was extracted with Trizol reagent and quality-checked on an Agilent 2100 Bioanalyzer. From the cysteine through the phenylalanine, the CDR3 covers 15 amino acids. Kept here is only the CDR3 DNA, which spans 45 bases and is read in frame from base 1. V ends up 5 bases short and J 3 bases short, with an unmatched junction base count of 10. CDR1 SGHTA and CDR2 FQGNSA were looked up in the germline V gene. For repertoire sequencing, the TCR beta CDR3 regions were amplified from RNA transcripts. The first round of RT-PCR was done with HTBI primers and the Qiagen OneStep RT-PCR kit, and was followed by a second round of multiplex PCR, then size selection and purification. Libraries were sequenced on an Illumina HiSeq2000 using paired-end 100 bp reads. The paper's data handling went like this. SOAPnuke was used to process the reads, removing any read that contained adapters or uncalled bases, had a mean Phred below 15, or lacked an exact match to the constant primer or identifier. COPE v1.2.5 was used to merge the high-quality paired reads. Clonotypes were defined as unique nucleotide sequences and were aligned to IMGT TRB V, D and J references using MiTCR v1.1. The analysis was limited to V-J combinations with a frequency above 0.0001, which together covered over 98% of repertoires. For each V-J combination, a TCR clonal expansion and chaos score was defined as the ratio of F50 clonal expansion to chaos observed in the TCRdist matrix. Welch's t-statistics and random forest were used to reduce the features to about 14 V-J combinations, which were then used as input to a naive Bayes classifier. Thyroid-blood repertoire similarity was quantified with the Morisita-Horn index. The raw public reads went through TCRdb reprocessing: fastp at Q25, MiXCR clone calling, in-frame beta chains kept. Rows matching on CDR3 protein sequence are summarized as one entry with the most common DNA and genes. What appears here as the V and J calls and clone size reflects TCRdb's work, not the paper's. Recorded for this sample are 1 million to 1.3 million distinct CDR3 sequences; less than 45% of them occurred a single time. The top ten clonotypes cover around 10% of the sample.

On this clonotype: Its recognized antigen is unknown. Per-nucleotide qualities are absent, and no much larger clonotype sits a single base away.

Recombination joined TRBV7-2 with TRBJ2-7; 7 junctional bases match TRBD1. The sample consisted of peripheral blood or thyroid tissue (not recorded which). The receptor comes from an adult man with Graves' hyperthyroidism. Here the CDR3 is given as CASSRGPDRDYEQYF. The DNA is TGTGCCAGCAGCCGAGGGCCAGACAGGGACTACGAGCAGTACTTC.